Presented here are 25 T cell receptor beta chains from one specimen sequenced in a study of T cells in Graves' hyperthyroidism and ophthalmopathy. Amplification yielded TCR beta CDR3 regions, with RNA transcripts as the source. The HTBI primer set was used in a first-round RT-PCR of the TCR CDR3. TCRdb recomputed calls from the multiplex PCR reads with MiXCR, one row per CDR3 protein. The sample shows fewer than 700,000 distinct CDR3 sequences, under 20% of them seen only once. Sequences were obtained from blood. The receptors come from a woman in her thirties with Graves' hyperthyroidism.

In the case of this clonotype: A much larger clone differs from this one at a single base, so this may be a read error. The rearrangement joins TRBV20-1 to TRBJ2-1; the match to TRBD2 covers 7 bases. The last part of the DNA fits TRBJ2-7 better; the J call may be wrong. Germline loops: CDR1 DFQATT, CDR2 SNEGSKA (reference sequence). The CDR3 sequence is 14 residues long. The CDR3 DNA is TGCAGTGCTAGCGCTAGCGGCCCTTACAATGAGCAGTACTTC. The encoded protein is CSASASGPYNEQYF.

Many counts were recorded for this clonotype. The rearrangement uses TRBV6-6 and TRBJ2-5; 8 nucleotides agree with TRBD1. The CDR3 consists of 15 residues. Germline lookup yields CDR1 MNHNY and CDR2 SVGAGI (reference sequence). Losses at the gene ends were 2 bases for V and 5 bases for J; bases not matched to a gene: 7. CDR3 in DNA: TGTGCCAGCAGTTACACAGGGGGTTTGAGGGAGACCCAGTACTTC. It translates to CASSYTGGLRETQYF.

In this sample, this clonotype turned up a few times. The chain recombines TRBV10-3 with TRBJ2-1; D uncertain. CDR3 length: 12 residues. In germline, CDR1 is ENHRY, CDR2 SYGVKD. Trimming removed 5 bases at V and 8 bases at J, with 10 bases between. Here the CDR3 reads CAISPHLYEQFF. Written as DNA, the CDR3 is TGTGCCATCAGTCCCCACCTTTATGAGCAGTTCTTC.

The chain is built from TRBV6-1 and TRBJ1-2, with D possibly TRBD1 on 5 matching bases. From germline, CDR1 is MNHNS and CDR2 SASEGT. This CDR3 has 13 amino acids. The ends were cut back, 7 bases at V and 7 bases at J, with 16 bases in the middle. The CDR3 DNA is TGTGCCAGCACCCGGGGGGACGGGGGTGGCTACACCTTC. Protein product: CASTRGDGGGYTF.

This clonotype appeared a few times. The gene calls are TRBV6-4 and TRBJ1-5, with a possible D match to TRBD1 (5 bases). Germline CDR1 MRHNA, CDR2 SNTAGT. The CDR3 loop spans 14 amino acids. V dropped 3 bases and J dropped 5 bases, with 11 bases sitting between them. The CDR3 loop is CASSEKGVYQPQHF. The CDR3 region has the DNA TGTGCCAGCAGTGAAAAAGGGGTGTATCAGCCCCAGCATTTT.

This clonotype occurred many times. This rearrangement joins TRBV20-1 to TRBJ2-7; tentative D call: TRBD2 (6 bases). The ends were cut back, 0 bases at V and 0 bases at J, with 12 bases in the middle. Germline loops: CDR1 DFQATT, CDR2 SNEGSKA (reference sequence). The CDR3 loop spans 15 amino acids. The CDR3 bases are TGCAGTGCTAGAGATCGCGAGCGGGTCTCCTACGAGCAGTACTTC. Translated: CSARDRERVSYEQYF.

This clonotype has only a few counts. The rearrangement joins TRBV30 to TRBJ2-2; D is perhaps TRBD1 (6 bases). CDR1 GTSNPN and CDR2 SVGIG come from the germline V gene (reference sequence). V lost 8 bases, J lost 4 bases, and 20 bases lay in between. The CDR3 length is 15 residues. The CDR3 DNA is TGTGCCGGCGCCCCCAGGGGATTTACCACCGGGGAGCTGTTTTTT. It translates to CAGAPRGFTTGELFF.

This clonotype was counted a few times. The J gene is TRBJ2-1, the V gene TRBV7-9, with D possibly TRBD2 on 6 matching bases. Germline loops: CDR1 SEHNR, CDR2 FQNEAQ (reference sequence). The germline V and J ends were trimmed by 5 bases and 4 bases, with 18 bases remaining between them. The CDR3 spans 16 residues. The DNA for the CDR3 is TGTGCCAGCAGCCCGAATACAGGAGGGAGTTACAATGAGCAGTTCTTC. Translation: CASSPNTGGSYNEQFF.

The table lists this clonotype with a few counts. The J gene is TRBJ2-1, the V gene TRBV20-1; D gene uncertain. Germline CDR1 and CDR2: DFQATT and SNEGSKA (reference sequence). The CDR3 runs 15 residues. Trimming shortened V by 6 bases and J by 0 bases, and 15 bases separated the two germline ends. CDR3 in amino acids: CSAHDTRNSYNEQFF. In DNA, the CDR3 is TGCAGTGCGCATGACACGAGAAACTCCTACAATGAGCAGTTCTTC.

This clonotype came up a few times. V usage is TRBV27 and J usage is TRBJ2-1; 8 bases are a match to TRBD2. Losses at the gene ends were 2 bases for V and 2 bases for J; bases not matched to a gene: 5. The CDR3 is 16 amino acids. CDR1 is MNHEY and CDR2 is SMNVEV in the germline V gene (reference sequence). This CDR3 is CASSLDGRGPYNEQFF. CDR3 sequence (DNA): TGTGCCAGCAGTTTAGACGGGAGGGGTCCCTACAATGAGCAGTTCTTC.

The sample holds many counts of this clonotype. V and J are TRBV3-1 and TRBJ1-5; the match to TRBD1 covers 7 bases. V lost 0 bases, J lost 6 bases, and 5 bases stayed unmatched. The germline V gene encodes CDR1 LGHDT and CDR2 YNNKEL (reference sequence). The CDR3 totals 15 residues. The DNA for the CDR3 is TGTGCCAGCAGCCAAGACGCAGGGGGAGGTCAGCCCCAGCATTTT. Protein sequence: CASSQDAGGGQPQHF.

This clonotype was seen only a few times. One base away lies a much larger clone, so this may be a sequencing read error. Likely a read error: the CDR3 ends without its conserved phenylalanine or tryptophan. The chain has TRBV2 and TRBJ2-3; D is ambiguous. Looked up from germline, CDR1 is SNHLY and CDR2 is FYNNEI. V lost 7 bases to trimming and J lost 2 bases, with 13 bases between them. CDR3 length: 14 amino acids. DNA for the CDR3: TGTGCCAGCATCGCCGCCCCTGACACAGATACGCAGTATCTT. This codes for CASIAAPDTDTQYL.

V is TRBV29-1 and J is TRBJ2-7; 13 bases match TRBD2. V shed 6 bases and J 1 base; nucleotides not matched to a gene: 6. CDR3 length equals 15 residues. From germline, CDR1 is SQVTM and CDR2 ANQGSEA. The CDR3 coding sequence is TGCAGCGTGGATGGACTAGCGGGAGTTTCCTACGAGCAGTACTTC. It encodes CSVDGLAGVSYEQYF.

The chain uses TRBV15 and TRBJ2-2, with D unresolved. This CDR3 region has 14 residues. The germline V gene encodes CDR1 LNHNV and CDR2 YYDKDF (reference sequence). V lost 0 bases and J 6 bases, leaving 8 bases between the germline ends. The CDR3 DNA reads TGTGCCACCAGCAGAGACCCCCAGGCCGGGGAGCTGTTTTTT. Translated: CATSRDPQAGELFF.

J is TRBJ1-1 and V is TRBV11-3; tentatively, D is TRBD1 (6 bases). CDR1 SGHNT and CDR2 YENEEA come from the germline V gene. V was cut by 1 base and J by 4 bases, with 19 bases left in between. The length of the CDR3 is 17 residues. CDR3 loop: CASSLVWDMRSGTEAFF. The CDR3 DNA sequence: TGTGCCAGCAGCTTAGTCTGGGACATGAGGAGCGGCACTGAAGCTTTCTTT.

This rearrangement joins TRBV19 to TRBJ2-7; no clear D gene. The CDR3 covers 15 residues. Germline V CDR1 and CDR2: LNHDA, SQIVND (reference sequence). V was shortened by 3 bases and J by 1 base, with 13 bases between the two germline ends. The DNA for the CDR3 is TGTGCCAGTAGTATGTGGGCGAAAGCTTCCTACGAGCAGTACTTC. Translated, it gives CASSMWAKASYEQYF.

About this clonotype: A read error may be the cause here, since a much bigger clone is one base away. V gene TRBV28 combines with J gene TRBJ1-4; D remains unclear. Per germline, CDR1 MDHEN and CDR2 SYDVKM. The CDR3 is made up of 12 amino acids. The CDR3 bases are TGTGCCAGCAGTTACGGTAATGAAAAACTGTCTTTT. It is translated as CASSYGNEKLSF. The variable domain in full, completed from reference TRBV28 and TRBJ1-4, reads DVKVTQSSRYLVKRTGEKVFLECVQDMDHENMFWYRQDPGLGLRLIYFSYDVKMKEKGDIPEGYSVSREKKERFSLILESASTNQTSMYLCASSYGNEKLSFGSGTQLSVL.

This clonotype showed up many times. The chain recombines TRBV2 with TRBJ2-2; 8 bases are shared with TRBD1. With 6 bases clipped from V and 0 bases from J, the junction kept 3 bases outside the gene matches. CDR1 is SNHLY and CDR2 is FYNNEI in the germline V gene. The CDR3 contains 15 residues. The CDR3 sequence: CASSVTGANTGELFF. The CDR3, as DNA: TGTGCCAGCAGCGTGACAGGGGCGAACACCGGGGAGCTGTTTTTT.

DNA for the CDR3: TGCAGCGTTGTCTTATCCTCTACCTACGAGCAGTACTTC. It encodes CSVVLSSTYEQYF. This chain joins TRBV29-1 and TRBJ2-7, with unresolved D. The germline V and J ends were trimmed by 4 bases and 2 bases, with 12 bases remaining between them. Germline V gives CDR1 SQVTM, CDR2 ANQGSEA. CDR3 size: 13 residues.

This clonotype was counted only a few times. The rearrangement links TRBV29-1 to TRBJ2-3; possibly TRBD1 for D (6 bases). The CDR3 covers 11 residues. Germline-derived CDR1 and CDR2 are SQVTM and ANQGSEA. The CDR3 region is CVYQGTDTQYF. CDR3 nucleotide sequence: TGCGTGTATCAGGGGACAGATACGCAGTATTTT.

This clonotype was seen ten or more times. The chain employs TRBV7-2 and TRBJ2-7; 11 bases agree with TRBD1. The ends lost 5 bases at V and 3 bases at J; junction bases unmatched: 6. This CDR3 contains 15 residues. Germline-derived CDR1 and CDR2 are SGHTA and FQGNSA. The CDR3 DNA follows: TGTGCCAGCAGCGCCGGACAGGGGGCGGTCTACGAGCAGTACTTC. Its translation: CASSAGQGAVYEQYF. The full variable domain, in which reference TRBV7-2 and TRBJ2-7 provide the parts outside the CDR3, is GAGVSQSPSNKVTEKGKDVELRCDPISGHTALYWYRQSLGQGLEFLIYFQGNSAPDKSGLPSDRFSAERTGGSVSTLTIQRTQQEDSAVYLCASSAGQGAVYEQYFGPGTRLTVT.

V gene TRBV12-3 or TRBV12-4 combines with J gene TRBJ2-2, with TRBD1 matching over 8 bases. Trimming took 4 bases from V and 4 from J; bases not matched to a gene: 2. The CDR3 length is 14 residues. The CDR3 spells CASSWTGSTGELFF. In DNA, the CDR3 is TGTGCCAGCAGTTGGACAGGGAGCACCGGGGAGCTGTTTTTT.

This clonotype was observed many times. The chain joins TRBV30 to TRBJ1-5, with a tentative D call TRBD1 (5 bases). CDR3 length equals 13 residues. CDR1 is GTSNPN, CDR2 SVGIG, per germline (reference sequence). The V and J ends lost 2 bases and 4 bases respectively, with 9 bases between them. The CDR3 nucleotides read TGTGCCTGGAGTCAAGGGGAGAATCAGCCCCAGCATTTT. This gives the protein CAWSQGENQPQHF.

This clonotype was recorded at least ten times. The chain links TRBV7-9 to TRBJ2-7; a possible D gene is TRBD2 (5 bases). CDR3 length equals 14 residues. V gave up 2 bases and J gave up 6 bases, with 14 bases separating them. CDR1 SEHNR and CDR2 FQNEAQ come from the germline V gene (reference sequence). DNA of the CDR3: TGTGCCAGCAGCTTAAGTCTAATAGAGGGCGAGCAGTACTTC. This translates into CASSLSLIEGEQYF. The whole variable domain, filled in from reference TRBV7-9 and TRBJ2-7, reads DTGVSQNPRHKITKRGQNVTFRCDPISEHNRLYWYRQTLGQGPEFLTYFQNEAQLEKSRLLSDRFSAERPKGSFSTLEIQRTEQGDSAMYLCASSLSLIEGEQYFGPGTRLTVT.

This clonotype was counted a few times. The gene calls are TRBV4-2 and TRBJ1-5; 10 bases are shared with TRBD1. Germline-derived CDR1 and CDR2 are LGHNA and YNFKEQ. This CDR3 comprises 15 residues. J was trimmed by 7 bases and V by 0 bases; bases with no gene match: 3. The CDR3 DNA reads TGTGCCAGCAGCCAAGAGTGGGACAGGGGACAGCCCCAGCATTTT. Translation: CASSQEWDRGQPQHF.